This T cell receptor beta chain was identified in a study of beta chain features in type 1 diabetes. From germline, CDR1 is MDHEN and CDR2 SYDVKM. Trimming took 5 bases from V and 6 from J; bases not matched to a gene: 6. The CDR3 loop spans 15 amino acids. Expressed TCRB transcripts were sequenced because the entire RNA isolate underwent reverse transcription. Method: immunoSEQ multiplex PCR; TCRdb's copy keeps in-frame clones and lacks some. The table has hundreds of thousands of clones, about an eighth seen once. The sequenced material came from naive CD4+ T cells from blood. This chain joins TRBV28 and TRBJ2-2; 10 nucleotides line up with TRBD2. The clonotype originates from a woman between 18 and 30 years old in good health. CDR3 region: CASSAGTSVAGELFF. The CDR3 region has the DNA TGTGCCAGCAGTGCTGGGACTAGCGTTGCCGGGGAGCTGTTTTTT.